This T cell receptor (beta chain) was profiled in a study of blood T cell repertoires in COVID-19 (dated by TCRdb to about 2020). For the study in its entirety: Collaborator samples came from the United States, Italy and Spain and covered acute and convalescent phases of COVID-19. The material from the prospective study consisted of cDNA or gDNA derived from T cells, B-cell-depleted T cells, or PBMCs. Deeply sampled blood TCRbeta repertoires from subjects exposed to, actively infected with, or recovered from COVID-19 were included in the dataset. A freely available public database, intended as a resource for researchers studying the immune response to SARS-CoV-2, is where the repertoires were released. Samples came from the ongoing ImmuneRACE study (first 160 participants) plus 1,254 subjects from 6 global collaborators. A de-identified subject ID, COVID-19 status, age in years and sex were almost always included in the sample metadata. Where available, HLA class I and class II types were obtained from metadata supplied by the sample provider rather than from assay-based typing. Overall study outcomes, separate from this receptor: Clinical and demographic metadata were provided uncurated, with the amount varying by source and participant.

Comments on this clone: There is no known antigen for this receptor. No much larger clone exists at a distance of one base, and base qualities are not known.

TCRbeta CDR3 regions were amplified from genomic DNA by means of the immunoSEQ Assay, a bias-controlled multiplex PCR. On the authors' methods: The number of nucleated cells in each sample was estimated by amplification of reference gene primers within the assay. Sequence reads were collapsed and filtered to measure the absolute abundance of every unique TCRbeta CDR3 rearrangement. For each sample, productive Simpson clonality was calculated by taking the square root of Simpson's diversity index across productive rearrangements. The clones in this table, taken by TCRdb from immuneACCESS, are in-frame only. Not every clone is retained; where verified, under half of the shortfall comes from an unresolved V gene, and the cause of the rest is unknown. From that table come the V and J calls and clone size; the DNA was used to work out D and trimming. Recorded for this sample are some 510,000 clones; around 89% of them occurred a single time. The top ten clonotypes cover less than 2% of the sample.

The germline V gene (reference sequence) yields LNHDA for CDR1 and SQIVND for CDR2. V is pruned by 5 bases and J by 3 bases, leaving 4 bases of the junction without a gene match. Reading from cysteine to phenylalanine, the CDR3 counts 15 amino acids. This entry keeps only the CDR3 DNA: 45 bases, framed from base 1. Participants in the prospective study were enrolled through a virtual design, were aged roughly 18 to 100 years, and lived in 24 United States geographic areas. Cohort assignment in the prospective study relied on participant-reported clinical history from a screening survey and a study questionnaire. For ImmuneRACE Cohort 3, a participant was defined as recovered based on two consecutive negative NP/OP PCR tests, clearance by a healthcare professional, or resolution of symptoms. In the prospective study, mobile phlebotomists collected whole blood, serum and a nasopharyngeal or oropharyngeal swab from each participant. Participants in the prospective study had the option to provide additional blood draws and questionnaires over a roughly two-month period. Before DNA extraction, prospective study blood samples were shipped either frozen or at room temperature.

The origin of this receptor is a middle-aged woman who had recovered from COVID-19. The sample consisted of PBMCs or T cells enriched from blood (not recorded which). The chain is assembled from TRBV19 and TRBJ1-4, with 9 bases in between that match TRBD1. The nucleotide sequence is TGTGCCAGTAGTCACCGACAGGGGGCTAATGAAAAACTGTTTTTT. Its amino acids are CASSHRQGANEKLFF. Reference TRBV19 and TRBJ1-4 genes cover what lies past the CDR3, so the full variable domain is DGGITQSPKYLFRKEGQNVTLSCEQNLNHDAMYWYRQDPGQGLRLIYYSQIVNDFQKGDIAEGYSVSREKKESFPLTVTSAQKNPTAFYLCASSHRQGANEKLFFGSGTQLSVL.